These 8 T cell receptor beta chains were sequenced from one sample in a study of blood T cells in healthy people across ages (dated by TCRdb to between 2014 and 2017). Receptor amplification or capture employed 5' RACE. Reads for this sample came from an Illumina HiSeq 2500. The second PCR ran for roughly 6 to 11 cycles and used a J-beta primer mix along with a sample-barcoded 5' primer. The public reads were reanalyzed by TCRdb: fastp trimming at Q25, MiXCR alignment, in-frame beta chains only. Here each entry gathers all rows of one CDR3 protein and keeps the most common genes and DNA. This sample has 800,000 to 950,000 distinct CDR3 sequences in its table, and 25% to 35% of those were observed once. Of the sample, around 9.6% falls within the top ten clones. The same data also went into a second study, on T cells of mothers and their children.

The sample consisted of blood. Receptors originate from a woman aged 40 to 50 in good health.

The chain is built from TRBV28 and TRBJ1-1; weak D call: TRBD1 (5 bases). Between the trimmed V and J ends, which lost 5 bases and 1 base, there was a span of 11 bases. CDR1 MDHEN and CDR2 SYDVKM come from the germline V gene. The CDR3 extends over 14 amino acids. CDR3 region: CASSPGTWNTEAFF. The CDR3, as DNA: TGTGCCAGCAGTCCTGGGACGTGGAACACTGAAGCTTTCTTT.

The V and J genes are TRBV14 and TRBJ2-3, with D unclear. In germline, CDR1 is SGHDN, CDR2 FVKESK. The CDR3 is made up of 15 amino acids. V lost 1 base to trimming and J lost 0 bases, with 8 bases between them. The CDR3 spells CASSQGVGSTDTQYF. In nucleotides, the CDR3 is TGTGCCAGCAGCCAAGGTGTTGGTAGCACAGATACGCAGTATTTT.

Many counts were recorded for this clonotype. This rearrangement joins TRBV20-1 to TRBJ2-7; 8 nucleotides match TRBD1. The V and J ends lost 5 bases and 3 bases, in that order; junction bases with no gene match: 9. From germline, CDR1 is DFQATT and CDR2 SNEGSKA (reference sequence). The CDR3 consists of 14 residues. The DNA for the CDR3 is TGCAGTGCTCCCGGGCAGGGGGCTTTCTACGAGCAGTACTTC. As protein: CSAPGQGAFYEQYF.

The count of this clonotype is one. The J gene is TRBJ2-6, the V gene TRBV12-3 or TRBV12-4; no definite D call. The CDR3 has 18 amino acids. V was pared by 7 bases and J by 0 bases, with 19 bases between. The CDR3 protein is CASTQRAAWGSGANVLTF. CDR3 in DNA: TGTGCCAGCACCCAACGCGCGGCTTGGGGCTCTGGGGCCAACGTCCTGACTTTC.

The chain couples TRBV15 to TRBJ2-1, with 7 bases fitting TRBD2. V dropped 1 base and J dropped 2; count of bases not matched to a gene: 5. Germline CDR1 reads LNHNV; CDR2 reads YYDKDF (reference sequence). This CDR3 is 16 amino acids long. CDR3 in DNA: TGTGCCACCAGCAGAGTTGGGACTACCCCCTACAATGAGCAGTTCTTC. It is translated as CATSRVGTTPYNEQFF.

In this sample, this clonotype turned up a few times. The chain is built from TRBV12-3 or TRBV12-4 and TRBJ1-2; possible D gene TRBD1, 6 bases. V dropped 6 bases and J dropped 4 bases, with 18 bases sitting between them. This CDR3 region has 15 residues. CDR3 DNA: TGTGCCAGCAGACGAGGGGGGGGATCCATCTATGGCTACACCTTC. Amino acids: CASRRGGGSIYGYTF.

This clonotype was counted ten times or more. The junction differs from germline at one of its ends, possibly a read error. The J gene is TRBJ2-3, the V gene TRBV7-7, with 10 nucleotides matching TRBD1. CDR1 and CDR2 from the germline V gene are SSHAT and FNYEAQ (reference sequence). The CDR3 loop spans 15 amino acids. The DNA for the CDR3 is TGTGCTAGCAGCATCGGGACAGGGGGCACAGATACGCAGTATTTT. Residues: CASSIGTGGTDTQYF.

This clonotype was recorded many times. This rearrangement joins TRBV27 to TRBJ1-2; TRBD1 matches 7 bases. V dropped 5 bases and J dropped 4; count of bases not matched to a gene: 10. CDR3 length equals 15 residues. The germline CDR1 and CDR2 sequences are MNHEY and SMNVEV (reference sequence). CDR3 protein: CASSQRTGGGYGYTF. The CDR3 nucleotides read TGTGCCAGCAGTCAGCGGACAGGCGGTGGCTATGGCTACACCTTC.